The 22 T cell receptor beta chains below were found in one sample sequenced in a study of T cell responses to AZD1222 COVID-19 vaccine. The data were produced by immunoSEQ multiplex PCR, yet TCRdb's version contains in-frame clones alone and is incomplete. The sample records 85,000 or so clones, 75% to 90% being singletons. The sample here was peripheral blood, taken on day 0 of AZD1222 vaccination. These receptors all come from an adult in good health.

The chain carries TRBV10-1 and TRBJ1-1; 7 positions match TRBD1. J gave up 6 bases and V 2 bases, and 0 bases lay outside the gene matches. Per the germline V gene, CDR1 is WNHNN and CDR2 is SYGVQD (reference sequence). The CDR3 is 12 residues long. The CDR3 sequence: CASSETGAEAFF. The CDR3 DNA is TGCGCCAGCAGTGAGACAGGGGCTGAAGCTTTCTTT.

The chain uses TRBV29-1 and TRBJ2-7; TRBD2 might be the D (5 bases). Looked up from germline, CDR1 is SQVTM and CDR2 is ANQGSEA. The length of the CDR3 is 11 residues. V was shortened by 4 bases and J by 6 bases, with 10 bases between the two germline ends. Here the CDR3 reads CSVVFGGEQYF. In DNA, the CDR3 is TGCAGCGTTGTCTTTGGAGGCGAGCAGTACTTC.

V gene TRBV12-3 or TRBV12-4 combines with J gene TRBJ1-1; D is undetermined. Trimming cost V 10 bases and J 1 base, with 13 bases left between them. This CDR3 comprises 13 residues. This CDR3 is CATRGLENTEAFF. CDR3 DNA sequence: TGTGCCACCCGCGGTTTGGAGAACACTGAAGCTTTCTTT.

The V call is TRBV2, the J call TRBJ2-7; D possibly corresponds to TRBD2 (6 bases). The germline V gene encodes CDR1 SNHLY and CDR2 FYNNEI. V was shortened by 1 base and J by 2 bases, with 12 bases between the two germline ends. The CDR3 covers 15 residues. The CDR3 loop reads CASSEGRGRTYEQYF. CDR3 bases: TGTGCCAGCAGTGAAGGGCGGGGCAGAACCTACGAGCAGTACTTC.

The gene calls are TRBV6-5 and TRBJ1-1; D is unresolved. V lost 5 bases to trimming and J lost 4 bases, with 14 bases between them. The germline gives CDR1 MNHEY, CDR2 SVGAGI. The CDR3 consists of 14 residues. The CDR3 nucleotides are TGTGCCAGCAGTCAGGAGAACGAACTCACTGAAGCTTTCTTT. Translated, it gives CASSQENELTEAFF.

CDR3 loop: CASRGQGDNQPQHF. DNA for the CDR3: TGTGCCAGCAGGGGACAGGGAGATAATCAGCCCCAGCATTTT. J is TRBJ1-5 and V is TRBV27, with 9 nucleotides matching TRBD1. The CDR3 totals 14 residues. CDR1 and CDR2 (germline): MNHEY, SMNVEV (reference sequence). The V gene end was trimmed by 6 bases and the J gene end by 4 bases; junction bases not matched to a gene: 4.

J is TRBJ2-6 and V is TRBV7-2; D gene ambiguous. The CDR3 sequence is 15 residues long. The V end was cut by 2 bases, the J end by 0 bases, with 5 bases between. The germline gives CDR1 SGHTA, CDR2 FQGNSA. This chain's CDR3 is CASSLSGSGANVLTF. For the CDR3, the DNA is TGTGCCAGCAGCTTATCCGGCTCTGGGGCCAACGTCCTGACTTTC.

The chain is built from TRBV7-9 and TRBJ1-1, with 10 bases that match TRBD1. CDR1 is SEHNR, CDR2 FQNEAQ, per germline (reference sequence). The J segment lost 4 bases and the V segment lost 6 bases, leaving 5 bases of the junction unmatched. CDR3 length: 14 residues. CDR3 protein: CASRETGGITEAFF. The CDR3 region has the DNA TGTGCCAGCAGGGAGACAGGGGGCATCACTGAAGCTTTCTTT.

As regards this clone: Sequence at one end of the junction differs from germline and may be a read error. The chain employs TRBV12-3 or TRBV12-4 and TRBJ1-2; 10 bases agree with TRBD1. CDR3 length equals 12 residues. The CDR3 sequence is CASSSGQGFWAF. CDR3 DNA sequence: TGTGCCAGCAGTTCGGGACAGGGGTTTTGGGCCTTC.

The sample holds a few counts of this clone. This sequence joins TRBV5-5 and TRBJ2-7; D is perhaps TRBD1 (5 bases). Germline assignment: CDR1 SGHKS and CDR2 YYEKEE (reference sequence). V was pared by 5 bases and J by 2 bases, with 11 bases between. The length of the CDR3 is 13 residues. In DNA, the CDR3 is TGTGCCAGCAGTAAGACAGATACCTACGAGCAGTACTTC. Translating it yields CASSKTDTYEQYF. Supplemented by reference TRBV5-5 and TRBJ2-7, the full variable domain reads DAGVTQSPTHLIKTRGQQVTLRCSPISGHKSVSWYQQVLGQGPQFIFQYYEKEERGRGNFPDRFSARQFPNYSSELNVNALLLGDSALYLCASSKTDTYEQYFGPGTRLTVT.

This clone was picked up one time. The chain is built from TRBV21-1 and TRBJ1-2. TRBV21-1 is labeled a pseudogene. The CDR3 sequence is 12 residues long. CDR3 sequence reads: CASSKQLYGYTF. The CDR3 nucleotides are TGTGCCAGCAGCAAACAACTATATGGCTACACCTTC.

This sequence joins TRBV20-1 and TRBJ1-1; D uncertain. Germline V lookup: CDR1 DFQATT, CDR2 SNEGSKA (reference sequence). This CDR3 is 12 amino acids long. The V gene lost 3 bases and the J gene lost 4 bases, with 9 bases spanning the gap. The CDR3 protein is CSASGRVTEAFF. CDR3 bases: TGCAGTGCTAGTGGGAGAGTCACTGAAGCTTTCTTT.

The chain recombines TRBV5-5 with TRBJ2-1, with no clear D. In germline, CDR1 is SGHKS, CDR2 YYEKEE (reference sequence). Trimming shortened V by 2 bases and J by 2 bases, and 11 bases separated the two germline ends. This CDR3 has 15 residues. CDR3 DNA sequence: TGTGCCAGCAGCTTCCGTAGAGAGCCCTACAATGAGCAGTTCTTC. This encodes CASSFRREPYNEQFF.

CDR3 coding DNA: TGTGCCAGCAGCCTCACTAGACAGGTCCCTTGGAACACTGAAGCTTTCTTT. Its translation: CASSLTRQVPWNTEAFF. V is TRBV3-1 (or the pseudogene TRBV3-2) and J is TRBJ1-1; D may be TRBD1 (6 bases). Germline V lookup: CDR1 LGHDT, CDR2 YNNKEL (reference sequence). The germline V and J ends were trimmed by 4 bases and 1 base, with 19 bases remaining between them. CDR3 length equals 17 residues.

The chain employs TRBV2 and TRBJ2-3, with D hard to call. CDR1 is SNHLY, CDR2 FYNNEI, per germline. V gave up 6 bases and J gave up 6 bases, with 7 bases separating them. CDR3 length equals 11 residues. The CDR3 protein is CASRVSDTQYF. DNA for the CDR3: TGTGCCAGCAGGGTTTCGGATACGCAGTATTTT.

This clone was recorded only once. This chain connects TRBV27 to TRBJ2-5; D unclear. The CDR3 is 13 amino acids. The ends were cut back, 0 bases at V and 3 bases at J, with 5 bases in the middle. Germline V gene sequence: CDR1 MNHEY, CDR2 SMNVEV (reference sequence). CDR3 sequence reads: CASSLSGEETQYF. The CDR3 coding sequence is TGTGCCAGCAGTTTATCCGGCGAAGAGACCCAGTACTTC.

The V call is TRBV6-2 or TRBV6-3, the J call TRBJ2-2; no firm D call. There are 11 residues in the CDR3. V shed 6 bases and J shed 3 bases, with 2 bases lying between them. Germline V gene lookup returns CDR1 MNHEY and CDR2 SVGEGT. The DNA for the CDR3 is TGTGCCAGCAGCGACACCGGGGAGCTGTTTTTT. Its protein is CASSDTGELFF.

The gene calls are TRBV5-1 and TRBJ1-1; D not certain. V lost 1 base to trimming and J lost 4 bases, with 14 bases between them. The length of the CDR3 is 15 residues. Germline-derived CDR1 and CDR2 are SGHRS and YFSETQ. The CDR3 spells CASSLITPGSTEAFF. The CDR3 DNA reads TGCGCCAGCAGCTTGATTACCCCCGGCAGCACTGAAGCTTTCTTT.

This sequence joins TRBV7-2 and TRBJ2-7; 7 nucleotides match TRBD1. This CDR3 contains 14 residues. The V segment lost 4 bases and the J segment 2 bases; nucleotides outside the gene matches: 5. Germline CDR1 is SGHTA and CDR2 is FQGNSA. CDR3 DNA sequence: TGTGCCAGCAGCTCCGGACAGGATCCCTACGAGCAGTACTTC. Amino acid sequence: CASSSGQDPYEQYF.

As DNA, the CDR3 is TGTGCCAGCTCAGAACTTCCCTACAATGAGCAGTTCTTC. It codes for CASSELPYNEQFF. This sequence joins TRBV18 and TRBJ2-1; D remains unclear. The V and J ends lost 5 bases and 2 bases respectively, with 7 bases between them. The CDR3 contains 13 residues. Per germline, CDR1 KGHSH and CDR2 LQKENI.

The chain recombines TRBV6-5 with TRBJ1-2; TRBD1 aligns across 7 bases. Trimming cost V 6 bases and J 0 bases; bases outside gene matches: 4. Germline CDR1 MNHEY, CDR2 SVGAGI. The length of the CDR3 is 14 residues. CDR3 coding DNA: TGTGCCAGCAGGGAGACAGGGACTAACTATGGCTACACCTTC. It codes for CASRETGTNYGYTF.

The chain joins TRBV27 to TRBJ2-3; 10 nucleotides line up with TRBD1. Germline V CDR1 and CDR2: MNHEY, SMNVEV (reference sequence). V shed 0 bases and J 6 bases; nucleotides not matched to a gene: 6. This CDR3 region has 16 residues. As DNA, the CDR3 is TGTGCCAGCAGTTTATCATCTGGGACAGGGGTGGATACGCAGTATTTT. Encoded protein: CASSLSSGTGVDTQYF.